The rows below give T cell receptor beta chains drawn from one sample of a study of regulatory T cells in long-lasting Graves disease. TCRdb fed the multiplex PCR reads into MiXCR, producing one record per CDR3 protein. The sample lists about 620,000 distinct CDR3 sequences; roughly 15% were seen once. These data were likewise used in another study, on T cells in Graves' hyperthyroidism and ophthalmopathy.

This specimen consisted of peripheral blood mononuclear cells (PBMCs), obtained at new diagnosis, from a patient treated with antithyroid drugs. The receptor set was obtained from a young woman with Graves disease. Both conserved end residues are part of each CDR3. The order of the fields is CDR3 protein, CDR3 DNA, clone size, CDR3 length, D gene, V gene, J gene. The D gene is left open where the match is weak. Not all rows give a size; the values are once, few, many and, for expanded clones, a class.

CDR3 protein: CASSPNRGLNTGELFF
CDR3 DNA: TGTGCCAGCAGTCCTAACAGGGGTCTGAACACCGGGGAGCTGTTTTTT
clone size: many
CDR3 length: 16
D gene: TRBD1
V gene: TRBV12-3/TRBV12-4
J gene: TRBJ2-2

CDR3 protein: CASTDGLYSNQPQHF
CDR3 DNA: TGTGCCAGTACGGACGGCCTTTATAGCAATCAGCCCCAGCATTTT
clone size: few
CDR3 length: 15
D gene: NA
V gene: TRBV11-3
J gene: TRBJ1-5

CDR3 protein: CASSLSGPTEAFF
CDR3 DNA: TGTGCCAGCAGCCTATCAGGGCCCACTGAAGCTTTCTTT
clone size: many
CDR3 length: 13
D gene: NA
V gene: TRBV7-2
J gene: TRBJ1-1

CDR3 protein: CATSNHGTRSGANVLTF
CDR3 DNA: TGTGCCACCAGCAACCACGGCACGCGCTCTGGGGCCAACGTCCTGACTTTC
clone size: NA
CDR3 length: 17
D gene: NA
V gene: TRBV15
J gene: TRBJ2-6

CDR3 protein: CASSVGAGPLYNEQFF
CDR3 DNA: TGTGCCAGCAGCGTAGGCGCGGGCCCCCTCTACAATGAGCAGTTCTTC
clone size: NA
CDR3 length: 16
D gene: NA
V gene: TRBV9
J gene: TRBJ2-1

CDR3 protein: CAWKQLDGYTF
CDR3 DNA: TGTGCCTGGAAACAGTTGGATGGCTACACCTTC
clone size: many
CDR3 length: 11
D gene: NA
V gene: TRBV30
J gene: TRBJ1-2

CDR3 protein: CASSGWAGVGETQYF
CDR3 DNA: TGCGCCAGCAGCGGATGGGCGGGAGTGGGAGAGACCCAGTACTTC
clone size: NA
CDR3 length: 15
D gene: TRBD2
V gene: TRBV5-1
J gene: TRBJ2-5

CDR3 protein: CASSLRDETDTQYF
CDR3 DNA: TGTGCCAGCAGCTTGAGGGATGAGACAGATACGCAGTATTTT
clone size: many
CDR3 length: 14
D gene: NA
V gene: TRBV7-3
J gene: TRBJ2-3

CDR3 protein: CASSFLGQGEQYF
CDR3 DNA: TGTGCCAGCAGTTTCCTGGGACAGGGCGAGCAGTACTTC
clone size: many
CDR3 length: 13
D gene: TRBD1
V gene: TRBV28
J gene: TRBJ2-7

CDR3 protein: CASSQDPAQGNIQYF
CDR3 DNA: TGCGCCAGCAGCCAAGACCCAGCCCAAGGAAACATTCAGTACTTC
clone size: NA
CDR3 length: 15
D gene: NA
V gene: TRBV7-2
J gene: TRBJ2-4

CDR3 protein: CASSWNREGTGELFF
CDR3 DNA: TGTGCCAGCAGCTGGAACAGGGAGGGCACCGGGGAGCTGTTTTTT
clone size: many
CDR3 length: 15
D gene: NA
V gene: TRBV11-3
J gene: TRBJ2-2

CDR3 protein: CASSSGSYEQYF
CDR3 DNA: TGTGCCAGCAGCTCGGGGTCCTACGAGCAGTACTTC
clone size: many
CDR3 length: 12
D gene: NA
V gene: TRBV11-1
J gene: TRBJ2-7

CDR3 protein: CSARDELAGVHEQYF
CDR3 DNA: TGCAGTGCTAGAGATGAGCTAGCGGGAGTTCACGAGCAGTACTTC
clone size: NA
CDR3 length: 15
D gene: TRBD2
V gene: TRBV20-1
J gene: TRBJ2-7

CDR3 protein: CASSLAETSGSPDEQFF
CDR3 DNA: TGCGCCAGCAGCTTGGCAGAGACTAGCGGGAGTCCGGATGAGCAGTTCTTC
clone size: many
CDR3 length: 17
D gene: TRBD2
V gene: TRBV5-1
J gene: TRBJ2-1

CDR3 protein: CASSRGGAGTDEQFF
CDR3 DNA: TGTGCCAGTAGTAGGGGAGGTGCGGGAACGGATGAGCAGTTCTTC
clone size: NA
CDR3 length: 15
D gene: NA
V gene: TRBV19
J gene: TRBJ2-1

CDR3 protein: CASSEYRTGANVLTF
CDR3 DNA: TGTGCCAGCAGCGAATACAGAACTGGGGCCAACGTCCTGACTTTC
clone size: few
CDR3 length: 15
D gene: NA
V gene: TRBV7-9
J gene: TRBJ2-6

CDR3 protein: CATSDSGRGGLTDTQYF
CDR3 DNA: TGTGCCACCAGTGATTCAGGGCGCGGGGGACTCACAGATACGCAGTATTTT
clone size: few
CDR3 length: 17
D gene: TRBD2
V gene: TRBV24-1
J gene: TRBJ2-3

CDR3 protein: CASSQVREYNEQFF
CDR3 DNA: TGCGCCAGCAGCCAAGTTAGGGAATACAATGAGCAGTTCTTC
clone size: NA
CDR3 length: 14
D gene: NA
V gene: TRBV4-1
J gene: TRBJ2-1

CDR3 protein: CASSFRNIQYF
CDR3 DNA: TGTGCCAGCAGTTTCCGAAACATTCAGTACTTC
clone size: many
CDR3 length: 11
D gene: NA
V gene: TRBV12-3/TRBV12-4
J gene: TRBJ2-4

CDR3 protein: CAISVSLGQGRNEQYF
CDR3 DNA: TGTGCCATCAGTGTTTCACTGGGACAGGGACGTAACGAGCAGTACTTC
clone size: many
CDR3 length: 16
D gene: TRBD1
V gene: TRBV10-3
J gene: TRBJ2-7

CDR3 protein: CASSLIGTLPYGEQFF
CDR3 DNA: TGTGCCAGCAGCTTAATCGGGACACTCCCTTACGGTGAGCAGTTCTTC
clone size: NA
CDR3 length: 16
D gene: NA
V gene: TRBV7-2
J gene: TRBJ2-1

CDR3 protein: CASRGQTTNYGYTF
CDR3 DNA: TGTGCCAGCAGGGGACAAACGACTAACTATGGCTACACCTTC
clone size: NA
CDR3 length: 14
D gene: NA
V gene: TRBV2
J gene: TRBJ1-2

CDR3 protein: CALTRAGTGASTDTQYF
CDR3 DNA: TGTGCCCTTACGAGGGCGGGGACGGGCGCGAGCACAGATACGCAGTATTTT
clone size: NA
CDR3 length: 17
D gene: NA
V gene: TRBV2
J gene: TRBJ2-3

CDR3 protein: CASGTGSNIQYF
CDR3 DNA: TGTGCCAGCGGGACAGGGTCGAACATTCAGTACTTC
clone size: few
CDR3 length: 12
D gene: TRBD1
V gene: TRBV5-6
J gene: TRBJ2-4

CDR3 protein: CASSDLEQYF
CDR3 DNA: TGTGCCAGCAGTGATCTCGAGCAGTACTTC
clone size: many
CDR3 length: 10
D gene: NA
V gene: TRBV2
J gene: TRBJ2-7

CDR3 protein: CASSSPGSVNYGYTF
CDR3 DNA: TGTGCCAGCAGTTCCCCGGGCAGTGTTAACTATGGCTACACCTTC
clone size: many
CDR3 length: 15
D gene: NA
V gene: TRBV28
J gene: TRBJ1-2

CDR3 protein: CASSLFFGTDTQYF
CDR3 DNA: TGTGCCAGCAGCTTATTCTTCGGCACAGATACGCAGTATTTT
clone size: many
CDR3 length: 14
D gene: NA
V gene: TRBV11-2
J gene: TRBJ2-3

CDR3 protein: CASSVQKGGELFF
CDR3 DNA: TGTGCCAGCAGCGTACAAAAGGGGGGGGAGCTGTTTTTT
clone size: NA
CDR3 length: 13
D gene: NA
V gene: TRBV9
J gene: TRBJ2-2

CDR3 protein: CASSYLGGGQETQYF
CDR3 DNA: TGTGCCAGCAGTTACCTAGGAGGGGGCCAAGAGACCCAGTACTTC
clone size: few
CDR3 length: 15
D gene: NA
V gene: TRBV6-2/TRBV6-3
J gene: TRBJ2-5

CDR3 protein: CASSSNSGDNEQFF
CDR3 DNA: TGTGCCAGCAGCTCGAATAGCGGAGACAATGAGCAGTTCTTC
clone size: few
CDR3 length: 14
D gene: NA
V gene: TRBV7-9
J gene: TRBJ2-1

CDR3 protein: CASSLSGRTVWGGSYNEQFF
CDR3 DNA: TGTGCCAGCAGTCTCAGCGGGAGAACTGTGTGGGGTGGCTCCTACAATGAGCAGTTCTTC
clone size: many
CDR3 length: 20
D gene: TRBD2
V gene: TRBV27
J gene: TRBJ2-1

CDR3 protein: CASSLDGRQAGTTYTF
CDR3 DNA: TGCGCCAGCAGCCTTGATGGTCGACAGGCAGGCACTACCTACACCTTC
clone size: NA
CDR3 length: 16
D gene: NA
V gene: TRBV4-1
J gene: TRBJ1-2

CDR3 protein: CASSLVGASEDTQYF
CDR3 DNA: TGTGCCAGCAGCTTAGTAGGGGCGAGCGAAGATACGCAGTATTTT
clone size: NA
CDR3 length: 15
D gene: NA
V gene: TRBV7-9
J gene: TRBJ2-3

CDR3 protein: CASSLLPSSDEQYF
CDR3 DNA: TGTGCCAGCAGCCTACTCCCGAGTTCCGACGAGCAGTACTTC
clone size: many
CDR3 length: 14
D gene: NA
V gene: TRBV7-2
J gene: TRBJ2-7

CDR3 protein: CASNLREDTEAFF
CDR3 DNA: TGTGCCAGCAACCTCAGGGAGGACACTGAAGCTTTCTTT
clone size: many
CDR3 length: 13
D gene: NA
V gene: TRBV6-1
J gene: TRBJ1-1

CDR3 protein: CASMRLAGAYNEQFF
CDR3 DNA: TGTGCCAGCATGAGACTAGCGGGAGCTTACAATGAGCAGTTCTTC
clone size: many
CDR3 length: 15
D gene: TRBD2
V gene: TRBV6-1
J gene: TRBJ2-1

CDR3 protein: CSARLAGVRLLNEQFF
CDR3 DNA: TGCAGTGCTAGGCTAGCGGGAGTAAGATTGTTGAATGAGCAGTTCTTC
clone size: many
CDR3 length: 16
D gene: TRBD2
V gene: TRBV20-1
J gene: TRBJ2-1

CDR3 protein: CASTTTGGNQPQHF
CDR3 DNA: TGCGCCAGCACTACTACAGGGGGCAATCAGCCCCAGCATTTT
clone size: few
CDR3 length: 14
D gene: TRBD1
V gene: TRBV10-2
J gene: TRBJ1-5

CDR3 protein: CASTRDGRRPQETQYF
CDR3 DNA: TGCGCCAGCACTCGGGACGGGAGGAGGCCCCAAGAGACCCAGTACTTC
clone size: many
CDR3 length: 16
D gene: TRBD2
V gene: TRBV5-1
J gene: TRBJ2-5

CDR3 protein: CASRGGGGAFDEQFF
CDR3 DNA: TGTGCCAGCAGGGGGGGAGGGGGCGCATTTGATGAGCAGTTCTTC
clone size: many
CDR3 length: 15
D gene: NA
V gene: TRBV28
J gene: TRBJ2-1

CDR3 protein: CASSQLEGSQPQHF
CDR3 DNA: TGTGCCAGCAGCCAATTAGAGGGCAGTCAGCCCCAGCATTTT
clone size: NA
CDR3 length: 14
D gene: NA
V gene: TRBV3-1
J gene: TRBJ1-5

CDR3 protein: CSVGLRLAGDGELFF
CDR3 DNA: TGCAGCGTTGGGTTGAGACTAGCGGGAGACGGGGAGCTGTTTTTT
clone size: few
CDR3 length: 15
D gene: TRBD2
V gene: TRBV29-1
J gene: TRBJ2-2

CDR3 protein: CASSFGVSSYKQYF
CDR3 DNA: TGTGCCAGCAGTTTTGGGGTCAGCTCCTACAAGCAGTACTTC
clone size: few
CDR3 length: 14
D gene: NA
V gene: TRBV6-2/TRBV6-3
J gene: TRBJ2-7

CDR3 protein: CATSRETGPHEQYF
CDR3 DNA: TGTGCCACCAGCAGGGAAACAGGGCCCCACGAGCAGTACTTC
clone size: NA
CDR3 length: 14
D gene: NA
V gene: TRBV15
J gene: TRBJ2-7

CDR3 protein: CAISVAGGRPETQYF
CDR3 DNA: TGTGCCATCAGTGTAGCGGGAGGTCGTCCGGAGACCCAGTACTTC
clone size: many
CDR3 length: 15
D gene: TRBD2
V gene: TRBV10-3
J gene: TRBJ2-5

CDR3 protein: CASSTRQGDTEAFF
CDR3 DNA: TGTGCCAGCAGCACAAGACAGGGCGACACTGAAGCTTTCTTT
clone size: many
CDR3 length: 14
D gene: TRBD1
V gene: TRBV11-2
J gene: TRBJ1-1

CDR3 protein: CSARDQGAKTQYF
CDR3 DNA: TGCAGTGCTAGAGACCAGGGGGCGAAGACCCAGTACTTC
clone size: few
CDR3 length: 13
D gene: TRBD1
V gene: TRBV20-1
J gene: TRBJ2-5

CDR3 protein: CASRIEGGGYYEQYF
CDR3 DNA: TGTGCCAGCAGAATAGAAGGGGGCGGTTACTACGAGCAGTACTTC
clone size: NA
CDR3 length: 15
D gene: TRBD1
V gene: TRBV28
J gene: TRBJ2-7

CDR3 protein: CASRNLRAGANVLTF
CDR3 DNA: TGTGCCAGCAGAAACCTAAGGGCTGGGGCCAACGTCCTGACTTTC
clone size: NA
CDR3 length: 15
D gene: NA
V gene: TRBV6-1
J gene: TRBJ2-6

CDR3 protein: CASSLGLEQFF
CDR3 DNA: TGTGCCAGCAGCCTAGGTTTAGAGCAGTTCTTC
clone size: many
CDR3 length: 11
D gene: NA
V gene: TRBV5-1
J gene: TRBJ2-1

CDR3 protein: CASSQDRGRYGYTF
CDR3 DNA: TGTGCCAGCAGCCAGGACAGGGGGAGGTATGGCTACACCTTC
clone size: few
CDR3 length: 14
D gene: TRBD1
V gene: TRBV9
J gene: TRBJ1-2

CDR3 protein: CASTFEGYQPQHF
CDR3 DNA: TGTGCCAGTACGTTCGAGGGTTATCAGCCCCAGCATTTT
clone size: NA
CDR3 length: 13
D gene: NA
V gene: TRBV19
J gene: TRBJ1-5

CDR3 protein: CASSVEFTIQYF
CDR3 DNA: TGTGCCAGCAGTGTCGAGTTTACGATTCAGTACTTC
clone size: many
CDR3 length: 12
D gene: NA
V gene: TRBV2
J gene: TRBJ2-4

CDR3 protein: CSVVAGVSTGELFF
CDR3 DNA: TGCAGCGTTGTAGCGGGAGTGAGTACCGGGGAGCTGTTTTTT
clone size: NA
CDR3 length: 14
D gene: TRBD2
V gene: TRBV29-1
J gene: TRBJ2-2

CDR3 protein: CATSDALAGGTDTQYF
CDR3 DNA: TGTGCCACCAGTGATGCCCTAGCGGGAGGGACAGATACGCAGTATTTT
clone size: many
CDR3 length: 16
D gene: TRBD2
V gene: TRBV24-1
J gene: TRBJ2-3

CDR3 protein: CASSLRLQRSNQPQHF
CDR3 DNA: TGTGCCAGCAGTTTAAGGCTTCAGAGGTCCAATCAGCCCCAGCATTTT
clone size: many
CDR3 length: 16
D gene: NA
V gene: TRBV28
J gene: TRBJ1-5